One and the same sample provided the 30 T cell receptor beta chains below, sequenced in a study of T cell responses to AZD1222 COVID-19 vaccine. The method was immunoSEQ multiplex PCR; TCRdb's version includes in-frame clones alone and lacks a portion of them. The sample yields about 54,000 clones, 89% seen once. Sequences were derived from peripheral blood, sampled 28 days after the second AZD1222 dose. Receptors were obtained from an adult who received the AZD1222 COVID-19 vaccine.

The CDR3 here is CASRRGPAVQETQYF. CDR3 coding DNA: TGTGCCAGCAGGCGGGGACCGGCAGTCCAAGAGACCCAGTACTTC. The chain is built from TRBV6-5 and TRBJ2-5, with D maybe TRBD2 (6 bases). This CDR3 is built from 15 residues. V lost 6 bases, J lost 1 base, and 15 bases lay in between. Germline lookup yields CDR1 MNHEY and CDR2 SVGAGI.

This sequence joins TRBV7-6 and TRBJ2-7; 8 bases fit TRBD2. Germline V gene sequence: CDR1 SGHVS, CDR2 FNYEAQ. CDR3 size: 16 residues. V shed 5 bases and J 6 bases; nucleotides not matched to a gene: 15. This chain's CDR3 is CASSPGGIQAGGEQYF. CDR3 DNA sequence: TGTGCCAGCAGCCCGGGAGGGATCCAGGCCGGGGGCGAGCAGTACTTC. The complete variable domain, with remaining parts taken from reference TRBV7-6 and TRBJ2-7, reads GAGVSQSPRYKVTKRGQDVALRCDPISGHVSLYWYRQALGQGPEFLTYFNYEAQQDKSGLPNDRFSAERPEGSISTLTIQRTEQRDSAMYRCASSPGGIQAGGEQYFGPGTRLTVT.

The genes are TRBV10-1 and TRBJ2-1; a weak D match, TRBD1 (6 bases). V gave up 6 bases and J gave up 2 bases, with 14 bases separating them. The CDR3 contains 15 residues. Germline V gene sequence: CDR1 WNHNN, CDR2 SYGVQD (reference sequence). DNA of the CDR3: TGCGCCAGCAGCCGGACAGAAAAACCCTACAATGAGCAGTTCTTC. Translation gives CASSRTEKPYNEQFF.

J is TRBJ2-7 and V is TRBV29-1; 12 nucleotides line up with TRBD2. This CDR3 has 12 amino acids. Germline trimming cut 7 bases from V and 6 bases from J; bases unmatched to any gene: 4. From germline, CDR1 is SQVTM and CDR2 ANQGSEA. The CDR3 bases are TGCAGCGGGACTAGCGGGAATCTCGAGCAGTACTTC. As protein: CSGTSGNLEQYF.

The gene calls are TRBV19 and TRBJ1-4, with D unclear. The germline V and J ends were trimmed by 5 bases and 4 bases, with 14 bases remaining between them. Germline CDR1 LNHDA, CDR2 SQIVND (reference sequence). This CDR3 is built from 15 residues. CDR3 nucleotides: TGTGCCAGTAGTCTGAGGAGGGCTGGTAATGAAAAACTGTTTTTT. Translated: CASSLRRAGNEKLFF.

This clone was seen once. J is TRBJ2-7 and V is TRBV11-3; the D gene is possibly TRBD2 (5 bases). The germline V gene has CDR1 SGHNT and CDR2 YENEEA. CDR3 size: 15 residues. Trimming took 0 bases from V and 2 from J, leaving 11 bases between them. This CDR3 is CASSLESGPAYEQYF. CDR3 sequence (DNA): TGTGCCAGCAGCTTAGAGAGCGGCCCTGCCTACGAGCAGTACTTC.

In this sample, this clone turned up a few times. The rearrangement uses TRBV5-1 and TRBJ1-6; D gene unclear. Trimming removed 4 bases from V and 8 bases from J, with 13 bases in between. CDR3 length equals 14 residues. Germline V gives CDR1 SGHRS, CDR2 YFSETQ. CDR3 sequence reads: CASSQREADSPLHF. As DNA, the CDR3 is TGCGCCAGCAGCCAACGGGAGGCCGATTCACCCCTCCACTTT.

The chain recombines TRBV6-5 with TRBJ2-1; TRBD2 matches 10 bases. V shed 3 bases and J 5 bases; nucleotides not matched to a gene: 1. The CDR3 loop spans 14 amino acids. CDR1 MNHEY and CDR2 SVGAGI come from the germline V gene. The CDR3 is CASSYLAGDNEQFF. CDR3 bases: TGTGCCAGCAGTTATCTAGCGGGAGACAATGAGCAGTTCTTC.

A few counts support this clone. The chain uses TRBV6-1 and TRBJ2-3; 10 bases fit TRBD2. The junction had 5 bases not matched to a gene; V was cut back by 3 bases and J by 2 bases. Germline V CDR1 and CDR2: MNHNS, SASEGT. The CDR3 has 16 residues. As DNA, the CDR3 is TGTGCCAGCAGTGAGCGACTAGCGGGTACCACAGATACGCAGTATTTT. Translation: CASSERLAGTTDTQYF.

The V and J genes are TRBV5-6 and TRBJ1-5; D ambiguous. V lost 4 bases and J lost 6, with 8 bases in between. CDR3 size: 12 residues. CDR1 SGHDT and CDR2 YYEEEE come from the germline V gene. This CDR3 reads CASSLPGQPQHF. The CDR3 nucleotides read TGTGCCAGCAGCCTCCCCGGTCAGCCCCAGCATTTT.

This clone is a singleton in its sample. The chain employs TRBV12-3 or TRBV12-4 and TRBJ2-5; 7 bases are shared with TRBD1. The V segment lost 7 bases and the J segment 2 bases; nucleotides outside the gene matches: 4. The CDR3 covers 13 residues. The CDR3 coding sequence is TGTGCCAGCACAGGGGGATCTCAAGAGACCCAGTACTTC. Protein sequence: CASTGGSQETQYF.

This sequence joins TRBV11-3 and TRBJ2-5; TRBD1 matches at 7 bases. The CDR3 has 14 residues. Germline CDR1 is SGHNT and CDR2 is YENEEA. With V trimmed by 2 bases and J by 1 base, 1 base remained unmatched. In DNA, the CDR3 is TGTGCCAGCAGCTTAAGACAGGGCCAAGAGACCCAGTACTTC. This encodes CASSLRQGQETQYF. Full variable domain (missing parts from reference TRBV11-3 and TRBJ2-5): EAGVVQSPRYKIIEKKQPVAFWCNPISGHNTLYWYLQNLGQGPELLIRYENEEAVDDSQLPKDRFSAERLKGVDSTLKIQPAELGDSAVYLCASSLRQGQETQYFGPGTRLLVL.

The rearrangement joins TRBV2 to TRBJ1-5, with no clear D. The CDR3 spans 13 residues. V was cut by 7 bases and J by 4 bases, with 11 bases left in between. The germline V gene encodes CDR1 SNHLY and CDR2 FYNNEI. CDR3 protein: CASMRTENQPQHF. CDR3 DNA: TGTGCCAGCATGCGGACCGAGAATCAGCCCCAGCATTTT.

The chain employs TRBV27 and TRBJ1-5; 9 nucleotides agree with TRBD1. The junction had 7 bases not matched to a gene; V was cut back by 5 bases and J by 2 bases. The CDR3 sequence is 16 residues long. The germline CDR1 and CDR2 sequences are MNHEY and SMNVEV (reference sequence). DNA of the CDR3: TGTGCCAGCAGTCCGGGACAGGGTCGGGGCAATCAGCCCCAGCATTTT. This codes for CASSPGQGRGNQPQHF.

The chain carries TRBV29-1 and TRBJ1-3; perhaps TRBD1 as D (6 bases). Germline lookup yields CDR1 SQVTM and CDR2 ANQGSEA. The CDR3 contains 14 residues. V lost 5 bases and J 8 bases, leaving 19 bases between the germline ends. CDR3 sequence: CSVQTGTLGDTIYF. The CDR3 DNA reads TGCAGCGTTCAGACAGGAACTCTGGGGGACACCATATATTTT.

The V and J genes are TRBV30 and TRBJ2-7; D is possibly TRBD2 (5 bases). The germline V and J ends were trimmed by 5 bases and 7 bases, with 18 bases remaining between them. CDR1 and CDR2 from the germline V gene are GTSNPN and SVGIG (reference sequence). The CDR3 spans 13 residues. CDR3 in DNA: TGTGCCTGGTCTTCCAGCCGGGAACGGGAGCAGTACTTC. It specifies CAWSSSREREQYF.

The chain combines TRBV11-3 with TRBJ1-1; unclear D gene. V was pared by 3 bases and J by 1 base, with 6 bases between. This CDR3 contains 13 residues. Germline values: CDR1 SGHNT, CDR2 YENEEA. The CDR3 loop is CASSFVPNTEAFF. CDR3 sequence (DNA): TGTGCCAGCAGCTTCGTCCCGAACACTGAAGCTTTCTTT.

The V and J genes are TRBV3-1 (or the pseudogene TRBV3-2) and TRBJ2-7, with no clear D. The CDR3 runs to 15 residues. The germline V gene encodes CDR1 LGHDT and CDR2 YNNKEL (reference sequence). V gave up 0 bases and J gave up 0 bases, with 9 bases separating them. Written as DNA, the CDR3 is TGTGCCAGCAGCCAAGACGGGTCCCGCTCCTACGAGCAGTACTTC. This codes for CASSQDGSRSYEQYF.

V and J are TRBV4-2 and TRBJ2-6; D is unresolved. V lost 5 bases to trimming and J lost 1 base, with 9 bases between them. Per germline, CDR1 LGHNA and CDR2 YNFKEQ. This CDR3 is built from 15 residues. Here the CDR3 DNA reads TGTGCCAGCAGCGCCTCCGATTCTGGGGCCAACGTCCTGACTTTC. This gives the protein CASSASDSGANVLTF.

This clone showed up just a few times. This chain joins TRBV30 and TRBJ2-2; maybe TRBD1 (5 bases). V was cut by 4 bases and J by 1 base, with 10 bases left in between. The germline V gene encodes CDR1 GTSNPN and CDR2 SVGIG (reference sequence). CDR3 length: 14 residues. The CDR3 DNA reads as TGTGCCTGGATTAGGCAGGGGAACACCGGGGAGCTGTTTTTT. This translates into CAWIRQGNTGELFF.

The gene calls are TRBV15 and TRBJ1-2; 9 bases map to TRBD1. After removal of 4 bases from V and 3 bases from J, the junction contained 15 bases not matched to a gene. The germline V gene has CDR1 LNHNV and CDR2 YYDKDF (reference sequence). The CDR3 contains 18 residues. CDR3 sequence: CATSTARQGVFRDYGYTF. For the CDR3, the DNA is TGTGCCACCAGCACCGCTAGACAGGGGGTTTTTAGGGACTATGGCTACACCTTC.

The chain uses TRBV5-1 and TRBJ2-7, with D hard to call. With 0 bases removed from V and 2 bases from J, the gap between germline ends came to 6 bases. The CDR3 is 13 residues long. CDR1 and CDR2 (germline): SGHRS, YFSETQ. The CDR3 nucleotides read TGCGCCAGCAGCTTGGGAGTAGCCTACGAGCAGTACTTC. Its translation: CASSLGVAYEQYF.

The chain carries TRBV7-2 and TRBJ2-5; TRBD2 aligns across 8 bases. The CDR3 length is 16 residues. The germline CDR1 and CDR2 sequences are SGHTA and FQGNSA. The V and J ends lost 5 bases and 5 bases, in that order; junction bases with no gene match: 13. The CDR3 sequence: CASSQNRGGRRETQYF. CDR3 sequence (DNA): TGTGCCAGCAGCCAAAATCGGGGGGGGCGGAGGGAGACCCAGTACTTC.

The chain recombines TRBV7-8 with TRBJ2-5; a weak D match, TRBD1 (6 bases). Trimming left V 4 bases short and J 3 bases short, with 9 bases between. Germline V gene data show CDR1 as SGHVS and CDR2 as FQNEAQ. The CDR3 spans 13 residues. Here the CDR3 reads CASSSDREETQYF. As DNA, the CDR3 is TGTGCCAGCAGCTCGGACAGAGAAGAGACCCAGTACTTC. Full variable domain (remainder filled in from reference TRBV7-8 and TRBJ2-5): GAGVSQSPRYKVAKRGQDVALRCDPISGHVSLFWYQQALGQGPEFLTYFQNEAQLDKSGLPSDRFFAERPEGSVSTLKIQRTQQEDSAVYLCASSSDREETQYFGPGTRLLVL.

The chain is built from TRBV12-3 or TRBV12-4 and TRBJ2-7; TRBD2 might be the D (7 bases). V was shortened by 6 bases and J by 7 bases, with 13 bases between the two germline ends. The CDR3 consists of 12 residues. CDR3 nucleotide sequence: TGTGCCAGCAGCCCACAGGGAGGGGAGCAGTACTTC. Its protein product is CASSPQGGEQYF.

The CDR3 loop reads CASSHRTDNSPLHF. CDR3 sequence (DNA): TGTGCCAGCAGCCATCGGACAGATAATTCACCCCTCCACTTT. V and J are TRBV3-1 (or the pseudogene TRBV3-2) and TRBJ1-6; a possible D gene is TRBD1 (6 bases). Looked up from germline, CDR1 is LGHDT and CDR2 is YNNKEL (reference sequence). This CDR3 has 14 amino acids. The germline V and J ends were trimmed by 3 bases and 5 bases, with 8 bases remaining between them.

The genes are TRBV7-7 and TRBJ2-3; 7 bases are a match to TRBD1. The V gene end was trimmed by 2 bases and the J gene end by 3 bases; junction bases not matched to a gene: 8. Looked up from germline, CDR1 is SSHAT and CDR2 is FNYEAQ (reference sequence). The CDR3 is 16 residues long. CDR3 residues: CASSLSLAGGTDTQYF. The DNA of the CDR3 is TGTGCCAGCAGCTTATCCCTCGCAGGGGGTACAGATACGCAGTATTTT.

The V and J genes are TRBV3-1 (or the pseudogene TRBV3-2) and TRBJ1-2; D perhaps matches TRBD1 (6 bases). The germline gives CDR1 LGHDT, CDR2 YNNKEL (reference sequence). V shed 4 bases and J shed 6 bases, with 15 bases lying between them. The CDR3 contains 14 residues. The CDR3 protein is CASSPVWGGDGYTF. The CDR3 coding sequence is TGTGCCAGCAGCCCCGTTTGGGGGGGCGATGGCTACACCTTC.

The rearrangement joins TRBV4-1 to TRBJ1-4; TRBD1 agrees at 9 bases. The CDR3 extends over 17 amino acids. V was clipped by 1 base and J by 4 bases; unmatched bases: 7. Germline-derived CDR1 and CDR2 are MGHRA and YSYEKL. CDR3 loop: CASSQAQPGQGNEKLFF. CDR3 nucleotides: TGCGCCAGCAGCCAAGCACAGCCGGGACAGGGTAATGAAAAACTGTTTTTT.

This clone has a single count. The chain uses TRBV13 and TRBJ1-1, with a possible D match to TRBD1 (6 bases). The CDR3 is 12 residues long. The ends were cut back, 4 bases at V and 9 bases at J, with 12 bases in the middle. Germline V lookup: CDR1 PRHDT, CDR2 FYEKMQ (reference sequence). CDR3 loop: CASSSHDRQAFF. CDR3 sequence (DNA): TGTGCCAGCAGCTCCCATGACAGGCAAGCTTTCTTT.